This T cell receptor (beta chain) is from a study of cytomegalovirus exposure and HLA in healthy donors. Study results and limitations: It was about 150 TCR beta chains that were listed as cytomegalovirus-associated. A prior analysis recorded that most TCR beta V segments were productive about 90% or about 30% of the time.

Germline V lookup: CDR1 SGHNT, CDR2 YYREEE (reference sequence). This CDR3 spans 15 amino acids. The V end lost 0 bases, the J end lost 7 bases, and 17 bases lay between the germline ends. It was with 60 Vbeta and 13 Jbeta primers that the PCR ran. Sequencing used immunoSEQ multiplex PCR; TCRdb keeps in-frame clones, though not all of them. The table has 95,000 to 150,000 clones, roughly 80% seen once. Remarks on this clone: What it binds is not known.

The chain employs TRBV5-4 and TRBJ2-7; a possible D gene is TRBD1 (5 bases). The TCR sequence derives from a man aged 25-45 years in good health and CMV-seronegative. The sequencing sample was made of PBMCs. The CDR3 DNA sequence: TGTGCCAGCAGCTTGGAACAGGTCATAAGTCGAGAGCAGTACTTC. Protein product: CASSLEQVISREQYF.